This T cell receptor beta chain appears in the sequencing data of a study of cytomegalovirus exposure and HLA in healthy donors. Study-level background: Clustering assigned approximately 78% of the approximately 430 genotyped donors to the Caucasian-associated ancestry cluster.

As to this clone: What it recognizes is unknown.

Study outcomes and limitations: Earlier analysis looked at TCR beta V segments, and most were productive about 90% or about 30% of the time.

In the PCR, 60 Vbeta and 13 Jbeta primers were used. TCRdb's table, derived via immunoSEQ multiplex PCR, lists solely in-frame clones and lacks some. The sample yields roughly 160,000 clones, around 88% seen once. The sequencing input was PBMCs. The TCR was taken from a woman in her thirties in good health and CMV-seronegative.

The CDR3 reads CASSRTGGPHNEQFF. Written as DNA, the CDR3 is TGTGCCAGCAGTCGGACAGGGGGTCCCCACAATGAGCAGTTCTTC. The genes are TRBV6-5 and TRBJ2-1, with 10 bases lining up with TRBD1. From germline, CDR1 is MNHEY and CDR2 SVGAGI. V was clipped by 5 bases and J by 5 bases; unmatched bases: 6. The CDR3 runs to 15 residues.